This TCR beta chain appears in the sequencing data of a study of Graves' ophthalmopathy and Graves' hyperthyroidism. Study-wide context: Peripheral blood (taken before any treatment) was collected at initial diagnosis.

RNA transcripts served as template for amplifying TCR beta CDR3 sequences. Amplification began with first-round RT-PCR using HTBI primers, then second-round multiplex PCR was performed. TCRdb fed the multiplex PCR reads into MiXCR, producing one record per CDR3 protein. The table includes roughly 700,000 distinct CDR3 sequences, approximately 40% detected once. This clonotype was observed many times. Its specificity is not known. Study-wide results and caveats: A model built from 13 signatures distinguished ophthalmopathy from stable hyperthyroidism with 87.88% sensitivity and approximately 82% specificity. Blood samples also showed most expanded thyroid clonotypes exceeding 0.001 frequency.

Ophthalmopathy-affected donors exhibited moderate-to-severe activity, CAS ≥3, NOSPECS ≥4, and duration under 3 months. Germline V gives CDR1 MGHDK, CDR2 SYGVNS. The CDR3 has 14 amino acids. V was pared by 6 bases and J by 3 bases, with 14 bases between. The rearrangement uses TRBV25-1 and TRBJ1-2; D is possibly TRBD1 (6 bases). The receptor was derived from an adult man with Graves' ophthalmopathy. Sequenced material: peripheral blood. This CDR3 reads CASRSQGLDYGYTF. DNA for the CDR3: TGTGCCAGCAGGAGTCAGGGGCTCGACTATGGCTACACCTTC.